Sequencing of this TCR beta chain was carried out in a study of blood T cell repertoires in COVID-19. Overall study context: Samples representing acute and convalescent COVID-19 were sourced from the United States, Italy and Spain. Sources were T cells, B-cell-depleted T cells, or PBMCs; the material itself was cDNA or gDNA.

The assay was immunoSEQ multiplex PCR, and TCRdb's table has in-frame clones only and misses some. Of 65,000 to 70,000 clones in the sample, 93% were seen once. Trimming took off 0 bases at V and 6 bases at J, with 15 bases between the two ends. This CDR3 region has 16 residues. Per the germline V gene, CDR1 is SGDLS and CDR2 is YYNGEE. The TCR comes from a man between 65 and 85 years old with active COVID-19. The chain has TRBV9 and TRBJ1-4; possible D gene TRBD1, 5 bases. Sequencing input: peripheral blood. CDR3 in amino acids: CASSVGRGFGDEKLFF. Written as DNA, the CDR3 is TGTGCCAGCAGCGTAGGTCGGGGGTTCGGGGATGAAAAACTGTTTTTT.